This TCR beta chain was recovered during a study of blood T cell repertoires in COVID-19. Looking at the study overall: There were acute and convalescent COVID-19 samples, and they came from the United States, Italy and Spain. Sources were T cells, B-cell-depleted T cells, or PBMCs; the material itself was cDNA or gDNA.

CDR3 length: 13 amino acids. V was clipped by 3 bases and J by 4 bases, with 8 bases between them. Per the germline V gene, CDR1 is SGDLS and CDR2 is YYNGEE. Original data processing: Amplifying reference gene primers gave estimates of nucleated cell counts. The assay was immunoSEQ multiplex PCR, and TCRdb's table has in-frame clones only and misses some. That table furnishes V, J and clone size, whereas the DNA furnished D and trimming. The sample contains some 320,000 clones, roughly 85% of which appear only once. The sample was peripheral blood. The gene calls are TRBV9 and TRBJ2-1, with D tentatively TRBD1 (6 bases). The source is a human donor in a cohort sampled during active COVID-19. The CDR3 sequence is CASSGTGYNEQFF. In DNA form, the CDR3 reads TGTGCCAGCAGCGGAACAGGGTACAATGAGCAGTTCTTC.